Detailed here is one T cell receptor (beta chain). Assay used: immunoSEQ multiplex PCR; TCRdb lists only in-frame clones, some missing. This sample has approximately 110,000 clones, with 92% found just once. The data were obtained in a study of T cell changes during pregnancy in multiple sclerosis. This CDR3 spans 14 amino acids. Germline V gene sequence: CDR1 MNHEY, CDR2 SVGAGI. Between the trimmed V and J ends, which lost 6 bases and 7 bases, there was a span of 18 bases. V gene TRBV6-5 combines with J gene TRBJ2-5, with D possibly matching TRBD1 (5 bases). This TCR derives from a female donor with multiple sclerosis, enrolled in a pregnancy study. The sequences come from peripheral blood, collected in the third trimester of pregnancy. CDR3 DNA: TGTGCCAGCAGGCAGACAGTTACCCCTGGGACCCAGTACTTC. Encoded protein: CASRQTVTPGTQYF.